The subject of this entry is one T cell receptor beta chain. Antigen specificity is unknown. These data are taken from a study of identifying expanded T cells in peripheral blood. Germline V CDR1 and CDR2: SGHRS, YFSETQ. V trimming: 4 bases; J trimming: 7 bases; junction bases outside the gene matches: 6. This CDR3 has 15 amino acids. General study findings and limits: Over about two and four weeks, about 16 and 20 clones changed, versus approximately 1.2 between replicates. Across healthy donors, higher total template counts meant significantly greater approximately two-week count variance.

Healthy donors had no documented immune events, such as infections, while sampled. This table comes from immunoSEQ multiplex PCR, and its TCRdb copy is limited to in-frame clones, with some not included. The sample lists over 75,000 clones, more than 70% occurring once. This sequence joins TRBV5-1 and TRBJ1-5, with 12 bases identical to TRBD1. The sequenced sample consisted of blood. The sequence was obtained from a person aged 18 to 75 in good health. In DNA, the CDR3 is TGCGCCAGCAGCAGAGGGACAGGGGGCGGGCAGCCCCAGCATTTT. It yields the protein CASSRGTGGGQPQHF.